This T cell receptor (beta chain) emerged from a study of blood T cell repertoires in COVID-19. V shed 3 bases and J 4 bases; nucleotides not matched to a gene: 2. CDR3 length: 14 amino acids. Looked up from germline, CDR1 is KGHSH and CDR2 is LQKENI. Per the study methods: The authors estimated nucleated cell counts from reference gene primer amplification. Clones were read by immunoSEQ multiplex PCR, and TCRdb kept only the in-frame ones, dropping some. The DNA gave D and trimming, while V, J and clone size come from that table. The data contain some 460,000 clones, approximately 90% of them singletons.

The sample comprised peripheral blood. The chain couples TRBV18 to TRBJ1-2, with 10 bases fitting TRBD1. This receptor was obtained from a woman younger than 45 with acute or convalescent COVID-19. The chain's CDR3 is CASSPGQGSYGYTF. CDR3 bases: TGTGCCAGCTCACCGGGACAGGGGAGCTATGGCTACACCTTC.